This TCR beta chain was captured in a study of blood T cell repertoires in COVID-19. Per the original data handling: Reference gene primer amplification yielded estimated nucleated cell counts. TCRdb's copy holds only in-frame clones and misses some; the assay was immunoSEQ multiplex PCR. V, J and clone size were drawn from that table, and D and trimming were deduced from the DNA. Found here are nearly 400,000 clones, about nine tenths of them singletons; the top ten hold less than 2%. The material sequenced was PBMCs or T cells enriched from blood (not recorded which). This TCR derives from a woman aged 30 to 39 who had recovered from COVID-19.

The CDR3 loop is CASSAGTLAYEQYF. The CDR3 coding sequence is TGTGCCAGCAGCGCCGGGACTCTGGCCTACGAGCAGTACTTC. The chain uses TRBV28 and TRBJ2-7, with a weak D call TRBD2 (6 bases). Germline values: CDR1 MDHEN, CDR2 SYDVKM. With 6 bases removed from V and 2 bases from J, the gap between germline ends came to 14 bases. The length of the CDR3 is 14 residues.